This T cell receptor (beta chain) appears in the sequencing data of a study of identifying expanded T cells in peripheral blood. Study-wide findings and caveats: Clone count variance between roughly 2-week samples rose with total template count. About 1.2 clones differed between technical replicates, versus around 15 and 18 over time.

Healthy donors had no documented immune events, such as infections, while sampled. Worth noting for this clone: The antigen remains undetermined.

Data came from immunoSEQ multiplex PCR; TCRdb stores just in-frame clones and leaves some out. The sample lists under 150,000 clones; 75% to 90% were seen once. This CDR3 region has 13 residues. Germline V CDR1 and CDR2: LNHDA, SQIVND (reference sequence). Deletions cut 4 bases from V and 3 bases from J, with 9 bases between. Specimen: blood. The rearrangement uses TRBV19 and TRBJ1-1; no clear D gene. This sequence was found in a person aged 18-70 years in good health. DNA for the CDR3: TGTGCCAGTAGTAGAACAGCCGACACTGAAGCTTTCTTT. It translates to CASSRTADTEAFF.